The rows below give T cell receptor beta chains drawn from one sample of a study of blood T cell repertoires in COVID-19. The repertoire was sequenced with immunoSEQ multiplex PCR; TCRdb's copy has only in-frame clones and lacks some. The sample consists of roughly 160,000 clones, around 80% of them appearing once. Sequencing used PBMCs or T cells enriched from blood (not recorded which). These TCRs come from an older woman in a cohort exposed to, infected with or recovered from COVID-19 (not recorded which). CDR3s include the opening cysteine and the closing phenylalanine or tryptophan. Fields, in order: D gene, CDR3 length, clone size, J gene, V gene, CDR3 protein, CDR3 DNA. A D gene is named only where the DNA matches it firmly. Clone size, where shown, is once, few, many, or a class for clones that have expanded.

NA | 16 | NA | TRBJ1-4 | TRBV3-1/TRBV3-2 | CASSQEPGGLNEKLFF | TGTGCCAGCAGCCAAGAGCCCGGGGGGCTCAACGAAAAACTGTTTTTT
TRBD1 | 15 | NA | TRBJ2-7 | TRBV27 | CASSLRQGPTYEQYF | TGTGCCAGCAGTTTACGACAGGGGCCCACCTACGAGCAGTACTTC
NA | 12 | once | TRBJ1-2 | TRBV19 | CASSISRGGYTF | TGTGCCAGTAGTATCTCCAGAGGAGGCTACACCTTC
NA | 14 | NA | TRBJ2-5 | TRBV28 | CASSWAGPQETQYF | TGTGCCAGCAGTTGGGCGGGCCCTCAAGAGACCCAGTACTTC
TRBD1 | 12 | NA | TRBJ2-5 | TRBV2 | CASETGAETQYF | TGTGCCAGCGAGACAGGGGCGGAGACCCAGTACTTC
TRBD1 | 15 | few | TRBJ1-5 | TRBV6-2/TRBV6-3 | CASSTLRTGNQPQHF | TGTGCCAGCAGTACCTTAAGGACAGGGAATCAGCCCCAGCATTTT
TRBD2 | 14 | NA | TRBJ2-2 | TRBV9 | CASSVVLAGGELFF | TGTGCCAGCAGCGTAGTGCTAGCGGGCGGGGAGCTGTTTTTT
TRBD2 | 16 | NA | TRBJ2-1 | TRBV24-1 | CATSDLAGGPYNEQFF | TGTGCCACCAGTGATTTGGCGGGGGGCCCTTACAATGAGCAGTTCTTC
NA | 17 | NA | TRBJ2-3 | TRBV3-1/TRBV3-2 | CASSPARGHQETDTQYF | TGTGCCAGCAGCCCCGCACGGGGACACCAAGAGACAGATACGCAGTATTTT
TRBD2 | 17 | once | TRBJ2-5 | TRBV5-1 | CASSLALSGSIQETQYF | TGCGCCAGCAGCTTGGCTTTAAGCGGGAGCATTCAAGAGACCCAGTACTTC
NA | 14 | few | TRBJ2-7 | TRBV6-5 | CASSYTRGGYEQYF | TGTGCCAGCAGTTACACGCGGGGCGGCTACGAGCAGTACTTC
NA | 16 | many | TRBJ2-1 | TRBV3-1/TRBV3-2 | CASTDRTAVSYNEQFF | TGTGCCAGCACTGATCGGACAGCGGTCTCCTACAATGAGCAGTTCTTC
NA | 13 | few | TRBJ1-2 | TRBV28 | CASTVAANYGYTF | TGTGCCAGCACCGTAGCTGCTAACTATGGCTACACCTTC
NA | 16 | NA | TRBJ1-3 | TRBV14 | CARPPVVRASGNTIYF | TGTGCCAGGCCGCCAGTCGTCAGGGCTAGTGGAAACACCATATATTTT
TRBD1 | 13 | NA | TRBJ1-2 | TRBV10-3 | CAISEDRDYGYTF | TGTGCCATCAGTGAGGACAGGGACTATGGCTACACCTTC
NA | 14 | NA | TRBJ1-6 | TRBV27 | CASSGGPYNSPLHF | TGTGCCAGCAGTGGGGGCCCCTATAATTCACCCCTCCACTTT
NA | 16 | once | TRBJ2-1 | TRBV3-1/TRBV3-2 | CASSQGPAATYNEQFF | TGTGCCAGCAGCCAAGGTCCTGCGGCCACCTACAATGAGCAGTTCTTC
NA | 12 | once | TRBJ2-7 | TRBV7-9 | CASSAGRYEQYF | TGTGCCAGCAGCGCCGGTCGGTACGAGCAGTACTTC
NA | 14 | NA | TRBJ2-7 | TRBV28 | CASSLEQGGYEQYF | TGTGCCAGCAGTTTAGAGCAGGGAGGCTACGAGCAGTACTTC
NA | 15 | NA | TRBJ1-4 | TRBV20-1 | CSASSGETHNEKLFF | TGCAGTGCTAGTTCGGGTGAGACTCATAATGAAAAACTGTTTTTT
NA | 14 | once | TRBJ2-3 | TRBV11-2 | CASSPTESTDTQYF | TGTGCCAGCAGCCCCACGGAGTCGACAGATACGCAGTATTTT